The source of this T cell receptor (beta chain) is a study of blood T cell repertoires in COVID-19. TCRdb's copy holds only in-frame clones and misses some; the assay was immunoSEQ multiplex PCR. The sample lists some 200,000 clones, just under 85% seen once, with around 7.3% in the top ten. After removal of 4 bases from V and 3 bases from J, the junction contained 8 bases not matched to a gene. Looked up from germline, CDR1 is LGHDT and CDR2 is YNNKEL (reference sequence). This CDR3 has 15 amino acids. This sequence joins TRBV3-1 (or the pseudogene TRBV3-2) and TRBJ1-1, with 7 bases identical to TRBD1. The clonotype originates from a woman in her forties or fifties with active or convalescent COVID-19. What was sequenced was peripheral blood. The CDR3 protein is CASSPGEGGHTEAFF. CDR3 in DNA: TGTGCCAGCAGCCCTGGGGAAGGGGGCCACACTGAAGCTTTCTTT.